This TCR beta chain was found in a study of Graves' ophthalmopathy and Graves' hyperthyroidism. Active ophthalmopathy (CAS at least 3, NOSPECS at least 4), lasting under 3 months. PBMCs were obtained from 10 ml of fresh peripheral blood. The study, taken as a whole, reports: Thyroid clonotypes that were expanded above 0.001 frequency mostly also appeared in blood. For separating ophthalmopathy from stable hyperthyroidism, a 13-signature model gave roughly 90% sensitivity and about 80% specificity.

Amplification of TCR beta CDR3 regions used RNA transcripts. The library came from an HTBI-primed first-round RT-PCR and a second-round multiplex PCR. Via MiXCR, TCRdb re-called the multiplex PCR reads, giving one row per CDR3 protein. The top ten clones hold 9.5% to 10% of a sample with hundreds of thousands of distinct CDR3 sequences, about an eighth of them seen once. Of note for this clonotype: Its antigen is as yet unknown.

Germline CDR1 and CDR2: GTSNPN and SVGIG (reference sequence). Trimming cost V 6 bases and J 2 bases, with 11 bases left between them. The CDR3 runs 13 residues. V usage is TRBV30 and J usage is TRBJ2-4; no definite D call. Sequencing used blood. This TCR was recovered from a woman under 40 with Graves' ophthalmopathy. The CDR3 DNA follows: TGTGCCTGTCAAGAAAAATCCAAAAACATTCAGTACTTC. Protein product: CACQEKSKNIQYF.